A single TCR beta chain is shown here with its context. This clone was recorded a few times. The antigen it binds to is not known. The input lacks base qualities; no much larger clone sits a single base away. These data are taken from a study of blood T cell repertoires in COVID-19 (TCRdb year 2020). About the study as a whole: Collaborator samples came from the United States, Italy and Spain and covered acute and convalescent phases of COVID-19. The prospective study material was composed of cDNA or gDNA derived from T cells, B-cell-depleted T cells, or PBMCs. The dataset comprised deeply sampled blood TCRbeta repertoires from subjects exposed to, actively infected with, or recovered from COVID-19. The repertoires were made available in a free public database intended to serve as a resource for research on the immune response to SARS-CoV-2. Samples came from the ongoing ImmuneRACE study (first 160 participants) plus 1,254 subjects from 6 global collaborators. The sample metadata nearly always contained a de-identified subject ID, COVID-19 status, age in years and sex. Where available, HLA class I and class II types were obtained from metadata supplied by the sample provider rather than from assay-based typing. General study outcomes and caveats: Clinical and demographic metadata were provided uncurated, with the amount varying by source and participant.

The immunoSEQ Assay, a bias-controlled multiplex PCR, was used to amplify TCRbeta CDR3 regions from genomic DNA. Per the source publication's procedure: The number of nucleated cells in each sample was estimated from the amplification of reference gene primers within the assay. To quantify the absolute abundance of each unique TCRbeta CDR3 rearrangement, sequence reads were collapsed and filtered. For each sample, productive Simpson clonality was calculated as the square root of Simpson's diversity index over productive rearrangements. TCRdb provides this immuneACCESS table in a form limited to in-frame rearrangements. Some clones are lacking; in checked studies, under half of them reflect an unresolved V gene, and why the rest are absent is not known. The DNA was the basis for D and trimming; V, J and clone size are from that table. The sample records some 200,000 clones, roughly 75% of which are singletons. 7.2% of the sample comes from the top ten.

Clipping removes 6 bases from V and 3 bases from J, with 2 as the unmatched junction base count. The CDR3 measures 13 amino acids from cysteine to phenylalanine. Just the 39-base CDR3 DNA is kept, in frame starting at base 1. The germline V gene encodes CDR1 SQVTM and CDR2 ANQGSEA. Collaborating institutions collected whole blood in K2EDTA tubes following their own protocols. For TCRbeta analysis, collaborators shipped samples as frozen whole blood, isolated PBMCs, or DNA extracted from either of those sample types. The specimen sequenced was peripheral blood. This clonotype was sampled from a woman in her 70s with acute or convalescent COVID-19. The chain was built from TRBV29-1 and TRBJ2-2; TRBD1 agrees with 9 junctional bases. CDR3 reads: CSVGTGYTGELFF. In nucleotide form, the sequence is TGCAGCGTCGGGACAGGGTACACCGGGGAGCTGTTTTTT.